Listed below are T cell receptor beta chains from one sample, sequenced in a study of blood T cell repertoires in COVID-19. Here immunoSEQ multiplex PCR was the method, and the copy in TCRdb shows in-frame clones only, minus some. The sample has about 520,000 clones, 80% to 90% seen once. The sequencing input was peripheral blood. These receptor sequences come from a human donor in a cohort sampled during active COVID-19. Both conserved end residues are part of each CDR3. D genes are given only for firm matches. Only part of the rows carry a size: once, few, many, or a class if the clone is expanded.

size: -
J: TRBJ2-1
V: TRBV3-1/TRBV3-2
D: -
CDR3: CASSAQTDNEQFF
DNA: TGTGCCAGCAGCGCCCAGACAGACAATGAGCAGTTCTTC

size: -
J: TRBJ2-5
V: TRBV15
D: TRBD1
CDR3: CATSRDAPGGLETQYF
DNA: TGTGCCACCAGCAGAGATGCTCCAGGGGGCCTGGAGACCCAGTACTTC

size: -
J: TRBJ1-1
V: TRBV5-1
D: -
CDR3: CASSFQGIAEAFF
DNA: TGCGCCAGCAGCTTCCAGGGGATAGCTGAAGCTTTCTTT

size: -
J: TRBJ2-7
V: TRBV30
D: TRBD2
CDR3: CAWSGLAGAYEQYF
DNA: TGTGCCTGGAGTGGACTAGCGGGAGCCTACGAGCAGTACTTC

size: -
J: TRBJ1-4
V: TRBV6-5
D: TRBD1
CDR3: CASRTGTGSWEKLFF
DNA: TGTGCCAGCAGAACCGGGACAGGGTCTTGGGAAAAACTGTTTTTT

size: -
J: TRBJ2-1
V: TRBV5-1
D: TRBD2
CDR3: CASSTTSGRDNEQFF
DNA: TGCGCCAGCAGCACGACTAGCGGGAGGGACAATGAGCAGTTCTTC

size: -
J: TRBJ2-1
V: TRBV6-2/TRBV6-3
D: -
CDR3: CASSYSGVAGEQFF
DNA: TGTGCCAGCAGTTACTCCGGGGTAGCCGGCGAGCAGTTCTTC

size: once
J: TRBJ2-2
V: TRBV7-3
D: -
CDR3: CASSLRRETGELFF
DNA: TGTGCCAGCAGCTTAAGACGGGAGACCGGGGAGCTGTTTTTT

size: -
J: TRBJ2-1
V: TRBV29-1
D: TRBD2
CDR3: CSVARLAGGPSPQSSYNEQFF
DNA: TGCAGCGTGGCCCGACTAGCGGGAGGGCCCTCTCCTCAGAGCTCCTACAATGAGCAGTTCTTC

size: -
J: TRBJ1-2
V: TRBV28
D: -
CDR3: CASSPQGGDYGYTF
DNA: TGTGCCAGCAGTCCCCAGGGAGGCGACTATGGCTACACCTTC

size: -
J: TRBJ2-7
V: TRBV11-2
D: -
CDR3: CASSLYRTSYEQYF
DNA: TGTGCCAGCAGCCTGTACAGGACCTCCTACGAGCAATACTTC

size: -
J: TRBJ2-5
V: TRBV2
D: TRBD1
CDR3: CASGARDSRKQETQYF
DNA: TGTGCCAGCGGGGCCCGGGACAGTCGTAAACAAGAGACCCAGTACTTC

size: -
J: TRBJ1-3
V: TRBV28
D: -
CDR3: CASLQTGGNTIYF
DNA: TGTGCCAGCCTGCAGACAGGTGGAAACACCATATATTTT

size: -
J: TRBJ2-3
V: TRBV19
D: TRBD2
CDR3: CASRGLAVSTDTQYF
DNA: TGTGCCAGTCGGGGACTAGCGGTTAGCACAGATACGCAGTATTTT

size: -
J: TRBJ2-1
V: TRBV19
D: -
CDR3: CASSTPSAEAYNEQFF
DNA: TGTGCCAGTAGTACCCCTTCAGCGGAGGCCTACAATGAGCAGTTCTTC

size: once
J: TRBJ2-1
V: TRBV7-9
D: TRBD2
CDR3: CASSFPKAGDDYNEQFF
DNA: TGTGCCAGCAGCTTTCCCAAAGCGGGAGATGACTACAATGAGCAGTTCTTC

size: -
J: TRBJ1-2
V: TRBV28
D: -
CDR3: CASSPGRGYTF
DNA: TGTGCCAGCAGTCCCGGGAGGGGCTACACCTTC

size: -
J: TRBJ2-3
V: TRBV7-3
D: -
CDR3: CASSSGRAPDTQYF
DNA: TGTGCCAGCAGTTCCGGGCGGGCCCCAGATACGCAGTATTTT

size: medium-sized
J: TRBJ1-1
V: TRBV30
D: TRBD1
CDR3: CAWSVIDAGGSQNWHTEAFF
DNA: TGTGCCTGGAGTGTAATAGATGCAGGGGGTTCGCAAAACTGGCACACTGAAGCTTTCTTT

size: -
J: TRBJ2-1
V: TRBV12-3/TRBV12-4
D: TRBD1
CDR3: CASGTEQFF
DNA: TGTGCCAGCGGGACAGAACAGTTCTTC

size: -
J: TRBJ2-5
V: TRBV6-5
D: -
CDR3: CASSYTAGNQETQYF
DNA: TGTGCCAGCAGTTATACAGCGGGTAACCAAGAGACCCAGTACTTC

size: few
J: TRBJ2-1
V: TRBV19
D: -
CDR3: CASSDFQGDEQFF
DNA: TGTGCCAGTAGTGACTTCCAGGGTGATGAGCAGTTCTTC